The 11 T cell receptor beta chains presented below share a single source sample, sequenced in a study of T cell repertoires in cytomegalovirus infection. TCRdb passed the reads through MiXCR, listing each CDR3 protein once. The sample lists 400,000 to 600,000 distinct CDR3 sequences, about two fifths occurring once. These receptors' targets are unknown. This material consisted of cultured PBMCs, taken from culture after CMV antigen stimulation. These receptor sequences come from a human donor in good health (CMV status not recorded). Some clones in this sample may be carry-over from other donors' samples.

J is TRBJ1-2 and V is TRBV20-1; no reliable D call. Germline V lookup: CDR1 DFQATT, CDR2 SNEGSKA (reference sequence). V lost 1 base and J lost 4, with 7 bases in between. The CDR3 sequence is 12 residues long. The CDR3 protein is CSARGGSYGYTF. In DNA form, the CDR3 reads TGCAGTGCTAGAGGTGGGAGCTATGGCTACACCTTC.

This clonotype was seen more than once but under ten times. The rearrangement joins TRBV6-2 or TRBV6-3 to TRBJ1-1; D call uncertain. The ends were cut back, 2 bases at V and 3 bases at J, with 7 bases in the middle. This CDR3 comprises 13 residues. The germline V gene has CDR1 MNHEY and CDR2 SVGEGT. The DNA for the CDR3 is TGTGCCAGCAGTTACAGGGAATACACTGAAGCTTTCTTT. The encoded protein is CASSYREYTEAFF.

The sample holds many counts of this clonotype. The chain carries TRBV4-3 and TRBJ2-3; D uncertain. V gave up 0 bases and J gave up 14 bases, with 15 bases separating them. The germline CDR1 and CDR2 sequences are LGHNA and YSLEER. The CDR3 contains 13 residues. The CDR3 sequence is CASSQDKGKDPYF. In nucleotides, the CDR3 is TGCGCCAGCAGCCAAGATAAGGGAAAGGACCCGTATTTT.

This clonotype was recorded many times. J is TRBJ2-3 and V is TRBV7-2; D tentatively reads TRBD1 or TRBD2 (5 bases each). Between the trimmed V and J ends, which lost 2 bases and 6 bases, there was a span of 12 bases. Germline-derived CDR1 and CDR2 are SGHTA and FQGNSA. There are 14 residues in the CDR3. The CDR3 here is CASSLSGGPDTQYF. The CDR3 region has the DNA TGTGCCAGCAGCTTAAGTGGGGGTCCTGATACGCAGTATTTT.

V and J are TRBV12-3 or TRBV12-4 and TRBJ1-1, with a weak D call TRBD1 (5 bases). Trimming removed 3 bases from V and 5 bases from J, with 25 bases in between. The CDR3 consists of 18 residues. CDR3 sequence (DNA): TGTGCCAGCAGTTTCAAGTGGGGGAGGTGGACGATCAAGACTGAAGCTTTCTTT. Protein sequence: CASSFKWGRWTIKTEAFF.

This clonotype has a handful of counts. The chain is built from TRBV9 and TRBJ2-2; 10 positions match TRBD2. The CDR3 contains 16 residues. Trimming removed 0 bases from V and 4 bases from J; junction bases left unmatched: 3. From germline, CDR1 is SGDLS and CDR2 YYNGEE. This CDR3 is CASSVELAGVTGELFF. CDR3 bases: TGTGCCAGCAGCGTAGAGCTAGCGGGAGTCACCGGGGAGCTGTTTTTT.

This clonotype was observed a single time. The genes are TRBV20-1 and TRBJ1-6; no clear D gene. This CDR3 is built from 15 residues. In germline, CDR1 is DFQATT, CDR2 SNEGSKA (reference sequence). The germline V and J ends were trimmed by 3 bases and 7 bases, with 16 bases remaining between them. The CDR3 DNA is TGCAGTGCTAGTACAAGACGGTCAAACAATTCACCCCTCCACTTT. Its translation: CSASTRRSNNSPLHF.

V gene TRBV6-1 combines with J gene TRBJ2-1; D might be TRBD1 or TRBD2, each matching 5 bases. V lost 5 bases, J lost 5 bases, and 16 bases lay in between. Germline V gene sequence: CDR1 MNHNS, CDR2 SASEGT. The length of the CDR3 is 15 residues. The CDR3 region is CASSLLGVGHNEQFF. CDR3 coding DNA: TGTGCCAGCAGTCTTTTGGGGGTGGGGCACAATGAGCAGTTCTTC.

V is TRBV7-9 and J is TRBJ2-1; D not resolved. CDR1 is SEHNR, CDR2 FQNEAQ, per germline (reference sequence). The CDR3 is made up of 11 amino acids. V lost 9 bases, J lost 4 bases, and 7 bases lay in between. The CDR3 sequence: CASLRYNEQFF. The DNA for the CDR3 is TGTGCCAGTCTCCGATACAATGAGCAGTTCTTC.

This clonotype was seen just once. V gene TRBV7-2 combines with J gene TRBJ2-1, with 11 bases matching TRBD2. CDR3 length equals 15 residues. Germline assignment: CDR1 SGHTA and CDR2 FQGNSA. The junction had 3 bases not matched to a gene; V was cut back by 3 bases and J by 5 bases. CDR3: CASSFRGLADNEQFF. The CDR3, as DNA: TGTGCCAGCAGCTTCCGGGGACTAGCGGACAATGAGCAGTTCTTC.

The genes are TRBV7-8 and TRBJ2-3; D call uncertain. The CDR3 contains 17 residues. CDR1 is SGHVS, CDR2 FQNEAQ, per germline. Deletions cut 3 bases from V and 2 bases from J, with 18 bases between. Written as DNA, the CDR3 is TGTGCCAGCAGCTTCGGCCGGGCGATCACCTTCACAGATACGCAGTATTTT. Its translation is CASSFGRAITFTDTQYF.